Reported below is one T cell receptor beta chain. Antigen specificity is unknown. Intraepithelial and lamina propria lymphocytes were released after the graft tissue was processed. This specimen belongs to a study of graft-versus-host responses after intestinal transplantation. The CDR3 contains 18 residues. V was pared by 3 bases and J by 2 bases, with 9 bases of the junction left unmatched. Per germline, CDR1 MNHNS and CDR2 SASEGT. Whole-study results and caveats: GvH clones appeared in recipient marrow, some first in ileum or blood.

Libraries were prepared by immunoSEQ multiplex PCR; TCRdb keeps only in-frame clonotypes and omits some of them. The data contain roughly 16,000 clones, around 83% of them singletons. Here the sequenced sample was ileum tissue, taken roughly 600 days after intestinal transplantation. The sequence was obtained from a human patient who received an intestinal transplant, so some T cells may come from the graft donor. The V call is TRBV6-1, the J call TRBJ2-3; 12 bases map to TRBD2. CDR3 DNA sequence: TGTGCCAGCAGTGAGTTAGGACTAGCGGGGTCTACCACAGATACGCAGTATTTT. Encoded protein: CASSELGLAGSTTDTQYF.